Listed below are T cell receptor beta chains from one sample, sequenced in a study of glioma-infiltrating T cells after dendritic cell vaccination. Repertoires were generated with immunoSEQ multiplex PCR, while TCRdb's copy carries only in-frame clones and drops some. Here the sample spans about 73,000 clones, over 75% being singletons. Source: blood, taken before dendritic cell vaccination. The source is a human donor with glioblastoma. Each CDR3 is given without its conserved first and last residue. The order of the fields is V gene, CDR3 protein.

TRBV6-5	ASRGRGLSGNTIY
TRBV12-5	ASGLPDYTSGGRAYEQY
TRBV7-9	ASSRGAGELF
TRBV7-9	ASSLAGSGTGMNEQY
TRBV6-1	ASSDSQGAQPQH
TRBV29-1	SAGGGDGSGNTIY
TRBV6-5	ASSYSRGTANYGYT
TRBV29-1	SVETTGAGNTIY
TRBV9	ASSVASSGDTQY
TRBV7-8	ASSLVSGRNTEAF
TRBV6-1	ASSVSLAGDGGELF
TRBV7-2	ASSWGSTGNTEAF
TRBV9	ASSVGSGLTDTQY
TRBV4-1	ASSQDTIGGSTDTQY
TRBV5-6	ASSSAHRIYNEQF
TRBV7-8	ASSLRRGLKNIQY
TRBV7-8	ASSLGSSNEFGYT
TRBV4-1	ASSPDPGLAGGGRETQY
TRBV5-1	ASSLTGDDYGYT
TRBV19	ASSQRAGGGGEEQY
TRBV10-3	AISESNLAQY
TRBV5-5	ASSLLGLYDSYGYT
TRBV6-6	ASSYSGQGMQY
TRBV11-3	ASSLEGGQAYNEQF
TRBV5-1	ASSADRNYGYT
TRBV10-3	AIRQNSGNTIY
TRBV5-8	ASSSGQPKMNTEAF
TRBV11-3	ASSPGLAPNEQF
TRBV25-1	ATTSGRRDTGELF
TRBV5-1	ASSLFAGIGTDTQY
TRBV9	ASTTGTVTDTQY
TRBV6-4	ASSVAGGESNTGELF
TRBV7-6	ASSLRTRQDTQY
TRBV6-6	ASSAPGGGFTEAF
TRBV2	ASSGQGVTKNIQY
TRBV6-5	ASRGTGGQETQY
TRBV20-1	SGQGSDIQY
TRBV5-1	ASSALGGSLQPQH
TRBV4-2	ASSRDGDSGNTIY
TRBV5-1	ASSTGTGGAGETQY
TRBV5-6	ASSLLNYGYT
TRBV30	AWSRGNHQPQH
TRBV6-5	ASRTGADTQY
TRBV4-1	ASSQESGNPNYGYT
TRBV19	ASTGSGASSYNEQF
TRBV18	ASSPDSLQETQY
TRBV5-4	ASSLRGGSYEQY
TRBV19	ASSKGVGAYEQY
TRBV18	ASSRAEKTQY
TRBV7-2	ASSFRDEQF
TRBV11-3	ASSQMSDTQY
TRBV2	ATREDIGYGYT
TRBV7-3	ASSPLGIGGVGDTQY
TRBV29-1	SVELAGADTQY
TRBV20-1	SASRGNEQF